These 25 T cell receptor beta chains share one sample of origin, sequenced in a study of shared clonotypes between healthy human individuals. Sequencing used immunoSEQ multiplex PCR; TCRdb keeps in-frame clones, though not all of them. The sample holds approximately 1,000,000 clones, approximately 80% seen once. Sequenced: memory CD4+ T cells from PBMCs. Subset in this sample: CD45RA-negative fraction. The receptor set was obtained from a man aged 18 to 30 in good health. Some clones in this sample may be carry-over from other donors' samples.

This clone has just a few counts. The chain has TRBV25-1 and TRBJ1-1, with D possibly being TRBD1 (5 bases). The V gene lost 6 bases and the J gene lost 8 bases, with 13 bases spanning the gap. Germline lookup yields CDR1 MGHDK and CDR2 SYGVNS. The CDR3 loop spans 12 amino acids. The CDR3 DNA sequence: TGTGCCAGCAGGAGGGGCCGTGGAGAAGCTTTCTTT. It encodes CASRRGRGEAFF.

A remark on this clone: The sample holds other DNA sequences that translate to the same CDR3. This chain's CDR3 is CASSVEGGNQPQHF. Written as DNA, the CDR3 is TGTGCCAGCAGCGTAGAGGGAGGCAATCAGCCCCAGCATTTT. V is TRBV9 and J is TRBJ1-5; no reliable D call. Germline lookup yields CDR1 SGDLS and CDR2 YYNGEE. Deletions cut 0 bases from V and 2 bases from J, with 6 bases between. This CDR3 is built from 14 residues.

Comments on this clone: Other DNA sequences within the sample encode an identical CDR3. The chain uses TRBV5-1 and TRBJ2-3; either TRBD1 or TRBD2 may fit D (5 bases each). The germline CDR1 and CDR2 sequences are SGHRS and YFSETQ. V gave up 4 bases and J gave up 2 bases, with 11 bases separating them. The CDR3 contains 14 residues. CDR3 residues: CASSPGTITDTQYF. In DNA, the CDR3 is TGCGCCAGCAGCCCCGGGACCATCACAGATACGCAGTATTTT.

In the case of this clone: The junction differs from germline at one of its ends, possibly a read error. This chain links TRBV10-3 with TRBJ1-2; the D gene is possibly TRBD1 (5 bases). CDR1 and CDR2 (germline): ENHRY, SYGVKD. The CDR3 covers 12 residues. CDR3: CAINEGTYGYTF. The CDR3 nucleotides read TGTGCCATCAATGAGGGGACTTATGGCTACACCTTC.

V and J are TRBV30 and TRBJ2-7; TRBD2 agrees at 13 bases. The CDR3 extends over 14 amino acids. The germline gives CDR1 GTSNPN, CDR2 SVGIG (reference sequence). V lost 7 bases to trimming and J lost 1 base; unmatched junction nucleotides: 4. The CDR3 bases are TGTGCCTCCACGGGACTAGCGGGATCCTACGAGCAGTACTTC. Translating gives CASTGLAGSYEQYF.

A word on this clone: The junction departs from the called germline gene at one end, perhaps through a read error. The rearrangement joins TRBV10-3 to TRBJ2-7; TRBD2 agrees at 8 bases. The germline gives CDR1 ENHRY, CDR2 SYGVKD. The CDR3 sequence is 15 residues long. The CDR3 loop reads CASSYSGSKGYEQYF. CDR3 coding DNA: TGTGCCAGCAGTTACAGCGGGAGCAAGGGTTACGAGCAGTACTTC.

The genes are TRBV4-3 and TRBJ1-1, with 7 bases aligning to TRBD1. Trimming removed 1 base from V and 6 bases from J; junction bases left unmatched: 8. Germline V CDR1 and CDR2: LGHNA, YSLEER. The CDR3 covers 15 residues. CDR3 DNA: TGCGCCAGCAGCCAAGGTAAGGGGGCGAGGGCTGAAGCTTTCTTT. Translating gives CASSQGKGARAEAFF.

CDR3 residues: CASSLALGPYEQYF. In DNA, the CDR3 is TGTGCCAGCAGCTTAGCGCTCGGGCCGTACGAGCAGTACTTC. The gene calls are TRBV7-6 and TRBJ2-7; no clear D. CDR1 is SGHVS, CDR2 FNYEAQ, per germline. V was shortened by 0 bases and J by 4 bases, with 10 bases between the two germline ends. The CDR3 contains 14 residues. The variable domain in full, completed from reference TRBV7-6 and TRBJ2-7, reads GAGVSQSPRYKVTKRGQDVALRCDPISGHVSLYWYRQALGQGPEFLTYFNYEAQQDKSGLPNDRFSAERPEGSISTLTIQRTEQRDSAMYRCASSLALGPYEQYFGPGTRLTVT.

The chain links TRBV4-2 to TRBJ1-1; D remains unclear. Germline values: CDR1 LGHNA, CDR2 YNFKEQ. V was clipped by 4 bases and J by 3 bases, with 6 bases between them. CDR3 length equals 12 residues. CDR3 residues: CASSRRDTEAFF. The DNA for the CDR3 is TGTGCCAGCAGCCGCAGAGACACTGAAGCTTTCTTT.

V is TRBV29-1 and J is TRBJ2-1; 13 bases align to TRBD2. The CDR3 has 15 residues. Unmatched junction bases numbered 11, after V lost 6 bases and J lost 9 bases. Germline V gives CDR1 SQVTM, CDR2 ANQGSEA. The CDR3 is CSVAFLLAGGGEQFF. In DNA, the CDR3 is TGCAGCGTCGCATTCCTACTAGCGGGAGGGGGTGAGCAGTTCTTC.

This clone was counted only a few times. V gene TRBV7-3 combines with J gene TRBJ2-7; 7 nucleotides match TRBD1. The CDR3 contains 15 residues. CDR1 and CDR2 (germline): SGHTA, FQGTGA. V lost 0 bases to trimming and J lost 2 bases; unmatched junction nucleotides: 4. In DNA form, the CDR3 reads TGTGCCAGCAGCTTAACCGGGACAGTTCCCTACGAGCAGTACTTC. Residues: CASSLTGTVPYEQYF.

Details on this clone: One end of the junction fails to match germline, which may point to a read error. The chain has TRBV6-5 and TRBJ2-2; D gene uncertain. CDR1 MNHEY and CDR2 SVGAGI come from the germline V gene. The CDR3 is made up of 16 amino acids. CDR3 in amino acids: CAGSYSSGSNTGELFF. The CDR3 nucleotides are TGTGCCGGCAGTTACTCGTCCGGGTCGAACACCGGGGAGCTGTTTTTT.

J is TRBJ1-5 and V is TRBV6-5; D may be TRBD1 (5 bases). The CDR3 has 15 amino acids. CDR1 MNHEY and CDR2 SVGAGI come from the germline V gene. V lost 2 bases, J lost 5 bases, and 13 bases lay in between. The chain's CDR3 is CASSYDYKGHQPQHF. For the CDR3, the DNA is TGTGCCAGCAGTTACGACTATAAGGGACATCAGCCCCAGCATTTT.

In its sample, this clone was seen many times. The chain carries TRBV27 and TRBJ2-7; 8 bases map to TRBD2. CDR3 length: 14 amino acids. Germline V CDR1 and CDR2: MNHEY, SMNVEV (reference sequence). V trimming: 6 bases; J trimming: 2 bases; junction bases outside the gene matches: 6. CDR3 DNA: TGTGCCAGCAGGCGCCTAGCGGGCGCCTACGAGCAGTACTTC. Protein sequence: CASRRLAGAYEQYF.

The chain couples TRBV7-3 to TRBJ2-6, with unresolved D. Deletions cut 7 bases from V and 2 bases from J, with 12 bases between. The CDR3 sequence is 15 residues long. In germline, CDR1 is SGHTA, CDR2 FQGTGA. CDR3 protein: CASTRHGAGANVLTF. The CDR3, as DNA: TGTGCCAGCACCCGCCACGGTGCTGGGGCCAACGTCCTGACTTTC.

The rearrangement links TRBV28 to TRBJ1-1; the D gene is possibly TRBD1 (6 bases). CDR1 and CDR2 from the germline V gene are MDHEN and SYDVKM. Trimming stripped 6 bases from V and 11 bases from J, with 22 bases between. The CDR3 runs to 14 residues. The CDR3 DNA follows: TGTGCCAGCAGCCCCCCCGGACAGACCAAAAGGGCTTTCTTT. It encodes CASSPPGQTKRAFF. Full variable domain (missing parts from reference TRBV28 and TRBJ1-1): DVKVTQSSRYLVKRTGEKVFLECVQDMDHENMFWYRQDPGLGLRLIYFSYDVKMKEKGDIPEGYSVSREKKERFSLILESASTNQTSMYLCASSPPGQTKRAFFGQGTRLTVV.

CDR3 amino acids: CASSLTATRGYNEQFF. As DNA, the CDR3 is TGTGCCAGCAGCTTAACGGCTACCCGGGGGTACAATGAGCAGTTCTTC. V usage is TRBV7-3 and J usage is TRBJ2-1; D perhaps matches TRBD2 (6 bases). CDR1 and CDR2 from the germline V gene are SGHTA and FQGTGA. V was trimmed by 0 bases and J by 4 bases, leaving 13 bases between them. The CDR3 runs to 16 residues.

CDR3 nucleotide sequence: TGTGCTAGTGCCACCTCGGGGCAGGGAATTTCCGGGGAGCTGTTTTTT. Translating gives CASATSGQGISGELFF. V usage is TRBV12-5 and J usage is TRBJ2-2; tentatively, D is TRBD1 or TRBD2 (5 bases each). Trimming removed 7 bases at V and 6 bases at J, with 21 bases between. The germline V gene encodes CDR1 LGHNT and CDR2 FRNRAP. This CDR3 has 16 residues.

V gene TRBV28 combines with J gene TRBJ1-1; D is uncertain. The CDR3 has 13 residues. CDR1 is MDHEN and CDR2 is SYDVKM in the germline V gene. Trimming shortened V by 2 bases and J by 8 bases, and 12 bases separated the two germline ends. The CDR3 DNA reads as TGTGCCAGCAGTTTAGACTCTCTTCGCGAAGCTTTCTTT. This gives the protein CASSLDSLREAFF.

This clone was counted only a few times. CDR3 sequence: CASSQGREGGYTF. The CDR3 DNA reads TGTGCCAGCAGCCAAGGCAGAGAAGGCGGCTACACCTTC. The rearrangement uses TRBV4-2 and TRBJ1-2; no definite D call. Germline V lookup: CDR1 LGHNA, CDR2 YNFKEQ. The CDR3 has 13 amino acids. The V and J ends lost 1 base and 8 bases respectively, with 11 bases between them.

This clone was detected once. With a much larger clone just one base away, this may be a read error. V gene TRBV5-8 combines with J gene TRBJ2-2, with 9 bases lining up with TRBD1. This CDR3 has 15 residues. CDR1 SGHTS and CDR2 YDEGEE come from the germline V gene. V was clipped by 2 bases and J by 4 bases; unmatched bases: 3. Here the CDR3 DNA reads TGTGCCAGCAGCTTCGGGACAGGGATCACCGGGGAGCTGTTTTTT. It yields the protein CASSFGTGITGELFF.

With respect to this clone: Given a much more abundant clone one base away, this may be a read error. The chain links TRBV4-3 to TRBJ2-5, with no clear D. This CDR3 contains 13 residues. Germline V CDR1 and CDR2: LGHNA, YSLEER. Here the CDR3 reads CARSQGHQETQYF. The CDR3, as DNA: TGCGCCAGAAGCCAAGGGCACCAAGAGACCCAGTACTTC.

V usage is TRBV28 and J usage is TRBJ2-3; D perhaps matches TRBD2 (5 bases). Germline CDR1 reads MDHEN; CDR2 reads SYDVKM. The CDR3 is made up of 15 amino acids. Trimming removed 4 bases at V and 0 bases at J, with 11 bases between. This CDR3 is CASSSFGDSTDTQYF. CDR3 nucleotides: TGTGCCAGCAGTTCTTTCGGGGATAGCACAGATACGCAGTATTTT.

The chain combines TRBV15 with TRBJ2-7; D may be TRBD2 (6 bases). The CDR3 has 15 residues. Germline-derived CDR1 and CDR2 are LNHNV and YYDKDF (reference sequence). V lost 6 bases to trimming and J lost 0 bases, with 15 bases between them. CDR3 sequence reads: CATRGGLEISYEQYF. DNA for the CDR3: TGTGCCACCAGGGGGGGACTGGAAATCTCCTACGAGCAGTACTTC.

The chain couples TRBV4-2 to TRBJ2-3; D may be TRBD1 (6 bases). Germline lookup yields CDR1 LGHNA and CDR2 YNFKEQ. The length of the CDR3 is 16 residues. V lost 4 bases to trimming and J lost 3 bases, with 17 bases between them. CDR3 residues: CASSPGAEKGTDTQYF. The CDR3 DNA follows: TGTGCCAGCAGCCCAGGGGCCGAGAAGGGGACAGATACGCAGTATTTT.